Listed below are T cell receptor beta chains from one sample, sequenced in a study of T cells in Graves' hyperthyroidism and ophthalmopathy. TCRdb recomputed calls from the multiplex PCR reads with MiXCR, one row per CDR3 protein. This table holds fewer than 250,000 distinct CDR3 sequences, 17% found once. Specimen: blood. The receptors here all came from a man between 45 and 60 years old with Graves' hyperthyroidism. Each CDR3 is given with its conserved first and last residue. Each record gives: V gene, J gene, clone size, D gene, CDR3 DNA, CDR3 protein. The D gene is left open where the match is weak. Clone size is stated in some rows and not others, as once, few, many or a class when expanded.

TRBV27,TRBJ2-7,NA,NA,TGTGCCAGCAGTCCGACCGGGACTGACACCTACGAGCAGTACTTC,CASSPTGTDTYEQYF
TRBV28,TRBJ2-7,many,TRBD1,TGTGCCAGCAGTCCGTCGACAGGGCACCACGAGCAGTACTTC,CASSPSTGHHEQYF
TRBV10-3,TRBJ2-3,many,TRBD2,TGTGCCATGCAGCGGGAGCGGGGCACAGATACGCAGTATTTT,CAMQRERGTDTQYF
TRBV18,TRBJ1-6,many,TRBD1,TGTGCCAGCGCTTACTCCGGGACAGGGGAGTATTCACCCCTCCACTTT,CASAYSGTGEYSPLHF
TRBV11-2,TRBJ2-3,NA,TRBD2,TGTGCCAGCAGCCTCGGACTAGCGGGACCAGATACGCAGTATTTT,CASSLGLAGPDTQYF
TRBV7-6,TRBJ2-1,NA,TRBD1,TGTGCCAGCAGCTTAGCGATTGGGACAGGGTTGACTGAGCAGTTCTTC,CASSLAIGTGLTEQFF
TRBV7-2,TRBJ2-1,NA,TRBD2,TGTGCCAGCAGCTATTGGACTAGCGGGAGGGGTAGCTCCTACAATGAGCAGTTCTTC,CASSYWTSGRGSSYNEQFF
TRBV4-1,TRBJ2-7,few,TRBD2,TGCGCCAGCAGTTACATGACTAGCGGCTCCTACGAGCAGTACTTC,CASSYMTSGSYEQYF
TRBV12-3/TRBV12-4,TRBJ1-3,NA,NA,TGTGCCAGCAGCGAGACAGGCGGCTCTGGAAACACCATATATTTT,CASSETGGSGNTIYF
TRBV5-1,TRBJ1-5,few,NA,TGCGCCAGCAGCTTGGGGCCCGGCAATCAGCCCCAGCATTTT,CASSLGPGNQPQHF
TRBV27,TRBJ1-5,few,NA,TGTGCCAGCAGTTCATCGGTTGGGATCCAGCCCCAGCATTTT,CASSSSVGIQPQHF
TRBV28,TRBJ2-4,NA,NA,TGTGCCAGCAGTGCTACTAGCCTCCCCCAATTCTTC,CASSATSLPQFF
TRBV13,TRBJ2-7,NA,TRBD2,TGTGCCAGTAGCTTTCAACTAGCGGATGTGCAGTACTTC,CASSFQLADVQYF
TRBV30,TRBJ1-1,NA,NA,TGTGCAACGGAGGACACTGAAGCTTTCTTT,CATEDTEAFF
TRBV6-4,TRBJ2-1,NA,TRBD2,TGTGCCAGCAGTGAGGGGACTAGCGGGGCTGGGGATGAGCAGTTCTTC,CASSEGTSGAGDEQFF
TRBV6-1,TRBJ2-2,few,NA,TGTGCCAGCAGTGTACAGCTCACCGGGGAGCTGTTTTTT,CASSVQLTGELFF
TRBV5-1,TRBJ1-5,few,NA,TGCGCCAGCAGCTTCGACGGCGACAGTCAGCCCCAGCATTTT,CASSFDGDSQPQHF
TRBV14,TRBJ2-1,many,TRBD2,TGTGCCAGCAGACACACTGCTAGCGGGAGTGCCCGTGAGCAGTTCTTC,CASRHTASGSAREQFF
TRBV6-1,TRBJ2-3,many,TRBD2,TGTGCCAGCAGCCGAGAGCCCGGGGGGGGCACAGATACGCAGTATTTT,CASSREPGGGTDTQYF
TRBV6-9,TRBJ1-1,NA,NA,TGTGCCAGCAGTTATTTCTCGGGGGGTCAAGCTTTCTTT,CASSYFSGGQAFF
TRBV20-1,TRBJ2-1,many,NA,TGCAGTGCTAGGAGGGCAGGGAGGTACAATGAGCAGTTCTTC,CSARRAGRYNEQFF
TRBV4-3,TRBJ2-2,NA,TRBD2,TGCGCCAGCAGCCATGGACTAGCGGGATGGGCCGGGGAGCTGTTTTTT,CASSHGLAGWAGELFF
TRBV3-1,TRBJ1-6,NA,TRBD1,TGTGCCAGCAGCCCCGGACAGGCGATTTCACCCCTCCACTTT,CASSPGQAISPLHF
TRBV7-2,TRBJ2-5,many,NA,TGTGCCAGCAGCTACCAAGAGACCCAGTACTTC,CASSYQETQYF
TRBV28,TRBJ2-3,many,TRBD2,TGTGCCAGCAGTTACTCCGGGGGGAGCACAGATACGCAGTATTTT,CASSYSGGSTDTQYF
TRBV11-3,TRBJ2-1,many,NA,TGTGCCAGCAGCTTAGATCCTGGGAACAATGAGCAGTTCTTC,CASSLDPGNNEQFF
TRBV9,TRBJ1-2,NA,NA,TGTGCCAGCAGCGAAGAACAGGGTGTGGATGGCTACACCTTC,CASSEEQGVDGYTF
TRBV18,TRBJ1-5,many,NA,TGTGCCAGCACCTCCGGGACGGGGGTCGGTCAGCCCCAGCATTTT,CASTSGTGVGQPQHF
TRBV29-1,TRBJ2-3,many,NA,TGCAGCGTTGAGAGGGGTAGCAACCCAGATACGCAGTATTTT,CSVERGSNPDTQYF
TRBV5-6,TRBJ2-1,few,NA,TGTGCCAGCAGCTCTTGGGGCCGAAGCTCCTACAATGAGCAGTTCTTC,CASSSWGRSSYNEQFF
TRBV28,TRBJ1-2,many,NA,TGTGCCAGCAGTTTATGGGACAGATCCTATGGCTACACCTTC,CASSLWDRSYGYTF
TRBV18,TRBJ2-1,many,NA,TGTGCCAGCTCACCACGGCCTAGCCCAGATGAGCAGTTCTTC,CASSPRPSPDEQFF
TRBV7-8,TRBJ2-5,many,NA,TGTGCCAGCAGTCGGGAGCGGAGGGGAGTGACCCAGTACTTC,CASSRERRGVTQYF
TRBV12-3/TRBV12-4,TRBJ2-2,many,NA,TGTGCCAGCAGAGCCACCGGGGAGCTGTTTTTT,CASRATGELFF
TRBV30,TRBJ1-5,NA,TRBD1,TGTGCCTGGAGACCCCTGGGACAGGGCAATCAGCCCCAGCATTTT,CAWRPLGQGNQPQHF
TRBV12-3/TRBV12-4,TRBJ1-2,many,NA,TGTGCCAGCAGCCCTCAGGAGGACTATGGCTACACCTTC,CASSPQEDYGYTF
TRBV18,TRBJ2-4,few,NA,TGTGCCAGCTCACCACCGGGCGCCAGAGTGTTTGGCATTCAGTACTTC,CASSPPGARVFGIQYF
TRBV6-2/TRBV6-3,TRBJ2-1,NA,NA,TGTGCCAGCAGTCCACCCGGTTGGGCCTACAATGAGCAGTTCTTC,CASSPPGWAYNEQFF
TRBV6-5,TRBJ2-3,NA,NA,TGTGCCAGCAGTTACATCGTAAGAGATACGCAGTATTTT,CASSYIVRDTQYF
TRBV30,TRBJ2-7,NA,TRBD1,TGTGCCTGGTCACGCCGTGGATTAGGACAGGGACCTTCCGAGCAGTACTTC,CAWSRRGLGQGPSEQYF
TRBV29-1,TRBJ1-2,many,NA,TGCAGCGTAAACAGGGAAACTAACTATGGCTACACCTTC,CSVNRETNYGYTF